The text below deals with one T cell receptor beta chain. For each subset, genomic DNA was distributed in equal portions over several immunoSEQ plates. Repertoires were generated with immunoSEQ multiplex PCR, while TCRdb's copy carries only in-frame clones and drops some. The sample yields roughly 2.2 million clones, around 92% seen once. This sample was included in a study of shared clonotypes between healthy human individuals. The receptor was derived from a man aged 18 to 35 in good health. Some clones in this sample may be carry-over from other donors' samples. The sequenced sample was naive CD4+ T cells from PBMCs. Subset described: CD45RA+ positively selected.

The CDR3 protein is CASGTGQGANEQYF. CDR3 in DNA: TGTGCTAGTGGTACCGGACAGGGGGCCAACGAGCAGTACTTC. The chain carries TRBV12-5 and TRBJ2-7, with 11 bases matching TRBD1. This CDR3 is built from 14 residues. The V gene end was trimmed by 5 bases and the J gene end by 5 bases; junction bases not matched to a gene: 5. From germline, CDR1 is LGHNT and CDR2 FRNRAP.